The 27 T cell receptor beta chains below were found in one sample sequenced in a study of cytomegalovirus exposure and HLA in healthy donors. Both 60 Vbeta primers and 13 Jbeta primers went into the PCR. The assay was immunoSEQ multiplex PCR, and TCRdb's table has in-frame clones only and misses some. The sample yields around 130,000 clones, approximately 70% seen once. The sample was PBMCs. These receptors all stem from a woman in her fifties or sixties in good health and CMV-seropositive.

This rearrangement joins TRBV5-1 to TRBJ1-1; perhaps TRBD1 as D (5 bases). Trimming stripped 3 bases from V and 10 bases from J, with 16 bases between. Germline CDR1 is SGHRS and CDR2 is YFSETQ. CDR3 length: 13 residues. CDR3 bases: TGCGCCAGCAGCTACGACAGCGCCTGGGGAGCTTTCTTT. This codes for CASSYDSAWGAFF.

This clone showed up just a few times. This chain joins TRBV7-8 and TRBJ1-1; no clear D gene. Trimming pared 4 bases from V and 7 bases from J, leaving 19 bases between. CDR1 is SGHVS, CDR2 FQNEAQ, per germline. The CDR3 sequence is 15 residues long. DNA for the CDR3: TGTGCCAGCAGCTCCCCTGTGGTGGAATCGGGTGAAGCTTTCTTT. Translating gives CASSSPVVESGEAFF. Looking up the rest from reference TRBV7-8 and TRBJ1-1 gives the full variable domain: GAGVSQSPRYKVAKRGQDVALRCDPISGHVSLFWYQQALGQGPEFLTYFQNEAQLDKSGLPSDRFFAERPEGSVSTLKIQRTQQEDSAVYLCASSSPVVESGEAFFGQGTRLTVV.

This chain links TRBV10-3 with TRBJ1-6; TRBD1 agrees at 9 bases. This CDR3 has 15 residues. Trimming cost V 10 bases and J 3 bases; bases outside gene matches: 7. Germline values: CDR1 ENHRY, CDR2 SYGVKD. In DNA form, the CDR3 reads TGTGCCACTTCACAGGGGGCTTTCTATAATTCACCCCTCCACTTT. It yields the protein CATSQGAFYNSPLHF.

This clone was detected only a few times. J is TRBJ2-5 and V is TRBV5-1; D gene ambiguous. Germline V gene data show CDR1 as SGHRS and CDR2 as YFSETQ. This CDR3 region has 11 residues. V shed 4 bases and J shed 5 bases, with 6 bases lying between them. The chain's CDR3 is CASSPKETQYF. The CDR3 coding sequence is TGCGCCAGCAGCCCTAAGGAGACCCAGTACTTC.

V is TRBV7-9 and J is TRBJ2-5, with 8 positions matching TRBD1. Germline assignment: CDR1 SEHNR and CDR2 FQNEAQ (reference sequence). J was trimmed by 4 bases and V by 10 bases; bases with no gene match: 5. The CDR3 is 12 residues long. CDR3 sequence reads: CATTGGRETQYF. CDR3 sequence (DNA): TGTGCCACCACAGGGGGAAGAGAGACCCAGTACTTC.

The rearrangement joins TRBV2 to TRBJ1-3; 8 bases fit TRBD1. This CDR3 is 16 amino acids long. CDR1 SNHLY and CDR2 FYNNEI come from the germline V gene. Trimming removed 5 bases from V and 0 bases from J; junction bases left unmatched: 6. CDR3 sequence reads: CASSRQGTRSGNTIYF. The CDR3 bases are TGTGCCAGCAGTAGACAGGGGACCCGCTCTGGAAACACCATATATTTT. Filled out from reference TRBV2 and TRBJ1-3, the complete variable domain reads EPEVTQTPSHQVTQMGQEVILRCVPISNHLYFYWYRQILGQKVEFLVSFYNNEISEKSEIFDDQFSVERPDGSNFTLKIRSTKLEDSAMYFCASSRQGTRSGNTIYFGEGSWLTVV.

The chain links TRBV29-1 to TRBJ2-7; TRBD1 matches 7 bases. Per germline, CDR1 SQVTM and CDR2 ANQGSEA. V shed 7 bases, J shed 6 bases, and the junction held 6 bases outside the gene matches. There are 11 residues in the CDR3. CDR3 DNA sequence: TGCAGCGGAAACAGGGGTCCCGAGCAGTACTTC. It translates to CSGNRGPEQYF.

CDR3 region: CASNTPPEQFF. The CDR3 DNA sequence: TGTGCCAGCAACACGCCCCCTGAGCAGTTCTTC. The chain couples TRBV7-2 to TRBJ2-1; D gene unclear. The germline CDR1 and CDR2 sequences are SGHTA and FQGNSA. This CDR3 is built from 11 residues. V shed 7 bases and J shed 9 bases, with 10 bases lying between them.

The V and J genes are TRBV5-1 and TRBJ1-1; 11 bases line up with TRBD1. The CDR3 runs 16 residues. The V and J ends lost 3 bases and 6 bases, in that order; junction bases with no gene match: 10. Germline V gives CDR1 SGHRS, CDR2 YFSETQ. CDR3 nucleotides: TGCGCCAGCAGCTCTCTACCAGGGACAGGGGGGTCTGAAGCTTTCTTT. This encodes CASSSLPGTGGSEAFF.

This clone was seen more than once but under ten times. The V call is TRBV4-2, the J call TRBJ1-1; possibly TRBD1 for D (5 bases). The CDR3 spans 16 residues. Per the germline V gene, CDR1 is LGHNA and CDR2 is YNFKEQ. With 0 bases removed from V and 0 bases from J, the gap between germline ends came to 11 bases. The CDR3 DNA reads TGTGCCAGCAGCCAAGACCTCAAACAGGTGAACACTGAAGCTTTCTTT. Protein sequence: CASSQDLKQVNTEAFF.

This clone was counted a few times. This chain uses TRBV6-1 with TRBJ1-5; D gene ambiguous. The germline gives CDR1 MNHNS, CDR2 SASEGT. The CDR3 is 13 amino acids. Trimming pared 6 bases from V and 0 bases from J, leaving 6 bases between. CDR3 protein: CASRPYSNQPQHF. In DNA, the CDR3 is TGTGCCAGCAGACCCTATAGCAATCAGCCCCAGCATTTT.

The chain has TRBV20-1 and TRBJ1-2; D is ambiguous. V lost 2 bases, J lost 10 bases, and 11 bases lay in between. CDR1 is DFQATT, CDR2 SNEGSKA, per germline (reference sequence). CDR3 length: 11 amino acids. CDR3 region: CSARSGIDYTF. CDR3 coding DNA: TGCAGTGCTAGATCCGGTATCGACTACACCTTC.

The chain uses TRBV6-1 and TRBJ1-5; 7 nucleotides line up with TRBD1. Trimming removed 4 bases from V and 0 bases from J; junction bases left unmatched: 9. Germline V gene lookup returns CDR1 MNHNS and CDR2 SASEGT. This CDR3 spans 17 amino acids. CDR3 protein: CASSAGTVIYSNQPQHF. The CDR3 DNA sequence: TGTGCCAGCAGTGCCGGGACAGTGATTTATAGCAATCAGCCCCAGCATTTT.

This chain links TRBV29-1 with TRBJ2-2, with D maybe TRBD2 (6 bases). The germline V gene encodes CDR1 SQVTM and CDR2 ANQGSEA. This CDR3 is 14 amino acids long. V dropped 3 bases and J dropped 0 bases, with 8 bases sitting between them. The CDR3 loop is CSVEGTSNTGELFF. CDR3 nucleotides: TGCAGCGTTGAGGGGACTTCGAACACCGGGGAGCTGTTTTTT.

This clone occurred a few times. The chain has TRBV7-9 and TRBJ2-1; 10 bases are a match to TRBD1. The CDR3 extends over 17 amino acids. Germline V gives CDR1 SEHNR, CDR2 FQNEAQ (reference sequence). After removal of 5 bases from V and 1 base from J, the junction contained 8 bases not matched to a gene. CDR3: CASSPRQGAPSYNEQFF. The DNA for the CDR3 is TGTGCCAGCAGCCCACGACAGGGGGCGCCTTCCTACAATGAGCAGTTCTTC.

The chain carries TRBV4-1 and TRBJ1-5; no clear D. In germline, CDR1 is MGHRA, CDR2 YSYEKL. The CDR3 contains 16 residues. V shed 1 base and J shed 0 bases, with 10 bases lying between them. CDR3 protein: CASSQGGGNSNQPQHF. The CDR3 DNA is TGCGCCAGCAGCCAAGGGGGAGGAAATAGCAATCAGCCCCAGCATTTT.

The chain couples TRBV27 to TRBJ2-5, with 9 bases aligning to TRBD2. This CDR3 has 18 residues. CDR1 is MNHEY, CDR2 SMNVEV, per germline (reference sequence). V dropped 2 bases and J dropped 4; count of bases not matched to a gene: 14. The CDR3 sequence: CASSLAGGPFQPPETQYF. CDR3 nucleotide sequence: TGTGCCAGCAGTTTAGCGGGGGGGCCTTTTCAGCCTCCAGAGACCCAGTACTTC.

This clone was counted once. V usage is TRBV15 and J usage is TRBJ2-7, with unresolved D. The CDR3 consists of 14 residues. CDR1 is LNHNV, CDR2 YYDKDF, per germline (reference sequence). Trimming removed 0 bases at V and 2 bases at J, with 8 bases between. In DNA, the CDR3 is TGTGCCACCAGCAGAGATCCGCAGACCTACGAGCAGTACTTC. Residues: CATSRDPQTYEQYF.

This chain uses TRBV5-1 with TRBJ1-2; the match to TRBD1 covers 8 bases. CDR3 length: 14 residues. The V gene end was trimmed by 4 bases and the J gene end by 2 bases; junction bases not matched to a gene: 4. Germline-derived CDR1 and CDR2 are SGHRS and YFSETQ. The CDR3, as DNA: TGCGCCAGCAGCCCAACAGGGGGAAACTATGGCTACACCTTC. It codes for CASSPTGGNYGYTF.

This clone was recorded only once. Here the CDR3 reads CASSLPLRAGEETQYF. The CDR3 region has the DNA TGTGCCAGCAGCTTACCCTTAAGGGCAGGGGAAGAGACCCAGTACTTC. The genes are TRBV7-9 and TRBJ2-5; D might be TRBD1 (6 bases). Germline assignment: CDR1 SEHNR and CDR2 FQNEAQ (reference sequence). CDR3 length: 16 amino acids. V was pared by 2 bases and J by 3 bases, with 16 bases between.

This chain's CDR3 is CARNIWRGDVFETQYF. CDR3 nucleotide sequence: TGTGCCAGGAACATCTGGCGGGGGGATGTTTTCGAGACCCAGTACTTC. V usage is TRBV21-1 and J usage is TRBJ2-5; the listed D gene, TRBD2, was not tested against the DNA. TRBV21-1 is assigned pseudogene status. The CDR3 has 16 amino acids.

The V gene is TRBV6-6, the J gene TRBJ2-2; 7 bases map to TRBD1. This CDR3 has 15 amino acids. Germline V gene data show CDR1 as MNHNY and CDR2 as SVGAGI (reference sequence). V dropped 7 bases and J dropped 0; count of bases not matched to a gene: 5. The CDR3 is CASTGQEANTGELFF. The CDR3 DNA reads TGTGCCAGCACCGGACAGGAGGCGAACACCGGGGAGCTGTTTTTT.

The rearrangement uses TRBV19 and TRBJ1-1; D is unresolved. The V end was cut by 5 bases, the J end by 11 bases, with 15 bases between. Per germline, CDR1 LNHDA and CDR2 SQIVND (reference sequence). The CDR3 consists of 12 residues. For the CDR3, the DNA is TGTGCCAGTAGTGCTACTCCCCCGGGGGCTTTCTTT. It codes for CASSATPPGAFF.

Details on this clone: The sample carries other DNA sequences with the same CDR3. The V call is TRBV19, the J call TRBJ2-7; 8 bases agree with TRBD1. The CDR3 extends over 15 amino acids. In germline, CDR1 is LNHDA, CDR2 SQIVND (reference sequence). Unmatched junction bases numbered 8, after V lost 5 bases and J lost 2 bases. The CDR3 DNA reads as TGTGCCAGTAGTCCCTCATACAGGGGGACCTACGAGCAGTACTTC. This sequence encodes CASSPSYRGTYEQYF.

As regards this clone: One junction end does not reproduce the germline sequence, and a read error may be involved. This chain links TRBV7-9 with TRBJ1-2; D perhaps matches TRBD1 (6 bases). There are 16 residues in the CDR3. CDR1 is SEHNR and CDR2 is FQNEAQ in the germline V gene (reference sequence). The CDR3 DNA reads TGTGCCAGCAGCTCCCGGACAGACGCATCGAACTATAGCTACACCTTC. It codes for CASSSRTDASNYSYTF.

This clone has a handful of counts. The rearrangement links TRBV12-5 to TRBJ2-1, with TRBD2 matching over 13 bases. Trimming took 6 bases from V and 7 from J; bases not matched to a gene: 9. CDR3 length equals 16 residues. CDR1 and CDR2 (germline): LGHNT, FRNRAP. CDR3 sequence: CASGFPLAGGRNEQFF. The CDR3 coding sequence is TGTGCTAGTGGATTCCCACTAGCGGGGGGGCGGAATGAGCAGTTCTTC.

The chain employs TRBV7-2 and TRBJ1-4, with TRBD1 identical over 10 bases. Per germline, CDR1 SGHTA and CDR2 FQGNSA. V shed 5 bases and J 10 bases; nucleotides not matched to a gene: 7. The CDR3 totals 14 residues. The CDR3 coding sequence is TGTGCCAGCAGCCTCGGGACAGGGGACAGAAAACTGTTTTTT. This translates into CASSLGTGDRKLFF.